This T cell receptor (beta chain) was found in a study of CD8 T cells in Susac syndrome. RNA, at roughly 0.45 to 1 ug, was reverse transcribed with random hexamers. Amplification of TCR beta CDR3 spanned 54 Vbeta and 13 Jbeta via immunoSEQ multiplex PCR. TCRdb recomputed calls from the immunoSEQ multiplex PCR reads with MiXCR, one row per CDR3 protein. The table lists over 130,000 distinct CDR3 sequences, over 90% of them singletons, with roughly 0.14% in the top ten. The CDR3 sequence is 13 residues long. Germline V gene data show CDR1 as SQVTM and CDR2 as ANQGSEA. The trim removed 2 bases at V and 4 bases at J, leaving 4 bases unmatched. CD8+ and CD4+ T cells circulating in blood were sequenced for TCR beta.

The clonotype originates from a human donor with Susac syndrome. Sequencing was performed on CD4+ T cells from PBMCs. The chain links TRBV29-1 to TRBJ2-7; TRBD2 matches at 8 bases. The CDR3 coding sequence is TGCAGCGTTGAAACTAGCGGACTTTACGAGCAGTACTTC. Its translation: CSVETSGLYEQYF.